The next 22 T cell receptor beta chains were all read from a single sample in a study of blood T cell repertoires in COVID-19. Data came from immunoSEQ multiplex PCR; TCRdb stores just in-frame clones and leaves some out. This sample yields some 250,000 clones, of which around 90% are seen a single time; more than 0.55% belongs to the top ten. The material sequenced was peripheral blood. The receptors here all came from a human donor in a cohort sampled during active COVID-19.

V usage is TRBV20-1 and J usage is TRBJ1-3; TRBD1 might be the D (6 bases). Trimming stripped 3 bases from V and 1 base from J, with 16 bases between. Germline assignment: CDR1 DFQATT and CDR2 SNEGSKA (reference sequence). The CDR3 is 16 amino acids. The CDR3 is CSASLGARGSGNTIYF. The DNA for the CDR3 is TGCAGTGCTAGTCTGGGCGCCAGGGGTTCTGGAAACACCATATATTTT.

The rearrangement joins TRBV4-3 to TRBJ1-4; 9 bases align to TRBD1. Unmatched junction bases numbered 10, after V lost 4 bases and J lost 7 bases. This CDR3 region has 16 residues. Germline V lookup: CDR1 LGHNA, CDR2 YSLEER. Here the CDR3 reads CASSLNIRDRAEKLFF. The CDR3 DNA reads TGCGCCAGCAGCCTAAATATCCGGGACAGGGCTGAAAAACTGTTTTTT.

The chain has TRBV7-6 and TRBJ1-4; the D gene is possibly TRBD1 (6 bases). Trimming removed 4 bases from V and 3 bases from J, with 15 bases in between. Germline V gene data show CDR1 as SGHVS and CDR2 as FNYEAQ. This CDR3 contains 16 residues. Here the CDR3 reads CASSSNSGGPNEKLFF. The CDR3 DNA is TGTGCCAGCAGCTCGAACTCTGGGGGCCCTAATGAAAAACTGTTTTTT.

This clone was counted a single time. J is TRBJ2-7 and V is TRBV20-1, with D perhaps matching TRBD1 (5 bases). This CDR3 spans 17 amino acids. In germline, CDR1 is DFQATT, CDR2 SNEGSKA (reference sequence). V shed 3 bases and J shed 0 bases, with 21 bases lying between them. The CDR3 DNA follows: TGCAGTGCTAGTCTCAGGGAACGATTCCAGAGCTCCTACGAGCAGTACTTC. As protein: CSASLRERFQSSYEQYF.

This chain joins TRBV7-2 and TRBJ1-3; D might be TRBD1 (6 bases). Germline CDR1 SGHTA, CDR2 FQGNSA. V lost 0 bases to trimming and J lost 2 bases, with 14 bases between them. This CDR3 is built from 17 residues. CDR3 in amino acids: CASSLASFGTTGNTIYF. The CDR3, as DNA: TGTGCCAGCAGCTTAGCGAGTTTTGGGACAACTGGAAACACCATATATTTT.

The J gene is TRBJ2-5, the V gene TRBV10-3, with TRBD2 matching over 16 bases. V trimming: 3 bases; J trimming: 3 bases; junction bases outside the gene matches: 7. In germline, CDR1 is ENHRY, CDR2 SYGVKD. This CDR3 is built from 18 residues. The CDR3: CAISDTPGTSGREETQYF. The DNA of the CDR3 is TGTGCCATCAGTGATACTCCCGGGACTAGCGGGAGGGAAGAGACCCAGTACTTC.

The chain uses TRBV7-5 and TRBJ2-5; TRBD2, the table's D call, was not compared with the DNA. TRBV7-5 is recorded as a pseudogene. The length of the CDR3 is 15 residues. The CDR3 coding sequence is TGTGTCAGAAGCTTTAAAGCGGGAGGTGGGGAGACCCAGTACTTC. It codes for CVRSFKAGGGETQYF.

About this clone itself: The same CDR3 can be traced to other DNA sequences in this sample. The V and J genes are TRBV7-2 and TRBJ2-7, with 9 bases matching TRBD1. V gave up 0 bases and J gave up 1 base; unmatched junction bases: 1. Germline assignment: CDR1 SGHTA and CDR2 FQGNSA. The CDR3 loop spans 15 amino acids. The CDR3 spells CASSLAGTGSYEQYF. The CDR3 coding sequence is TGTGCCAGCAGCTTAGCCGGGACAGGGTCCTACGAGCAGTACTTC.

The genes are TRBV2 and TRBJ2-7, with 9 bases lining up with TRBD2. This CDR3 is built from 14 residues. Germline CDR1 and CDR2: SNHLY and FYNNEI. Trimming removed 2 bases from V and 5 bases from J; junction bases left unmatched: 4. The CDR3 sequence is CASSELAGPHEQYF. CDR3 sequence (DNA): TGTGCCAGCAGTGAACTAGCGGGACCCCACGAGCAGTACTTC.

In this sample, this clone turned up once. The V gene is TRBV28, the J gene TRBJ1-2, with 9 nucleotides matching TRBD1. The ends lost 6 bases at V and 0 bases at J; junction bases unmatched: 8. This CDR3 is 16 amino acids long. The V gene's germline CDR1 is MDHEN and CDR2 SYDVKM. In nucleotides, the CDR3 is TGTGCCAGCAGCGAACAGGGGGCTCTACCTAACTATGGCTACACCTTC. Amino acid sequence: CASSEQGALPNYGYTF.

The chain combines TRBV19 with TRBJ2-7, with TRBD2 as a possible D gene (6 bases). From germline, CDR1 is LNHDA and CDR2 SQIVND (reference sequence). The CDR3 is made up of 14 amino acids. V was shortened by 3 bases and J by 6 bases, with 15 bases between the two germline ends. In nucleotides, the CDR3 is TGTGCCAGTAGTATGGACCGGGACTTAAGCGAGCAGTACTTC. Translated: CASSMDRDLSEQYF.

The rearrangement links TRBV9 to TRBJ2-3; D may be TRBD1 (6 bases). Trimming cost V 4 bases and J 2 bases, with 17 bases left between them. CDR3 length equals 16 residues. CDR1 and CDR2 (germline): SGDLS, YYNGEE. CDR3 residues: CASSPTGNLFTDTQYF. For the CDR3, the DNA is TGTGCCAGCAGCCCAACAGGGAACCTTTTCACAGATACGCAGTATTTT. Full variable domain (outside the CDR3, taken from reference TRBV9 and TRBJ2-3): DSGVTQTPKHLITATGQRVTLRCSPRSGDLSVYWYQQSLDQGLQFLIQYYNGEERAKGNILERFSAQQFPDLHSELNLSSLELGDSALYFCASSPTGNLFTDTQYFGPGTRLTVL.

V and J are TRBV19 and TRBJ2-5; TRBD2 is a possible D gene (7 bases). The CDR3 is made up of 14 amino acids. Germline CDR1 LNHDA, CDR2 SQIVND (reference sequence). With 2 bases removed from V and 2 bases from J, the gap between germline ends came to 9 bases. The CDR3 nucleotides are TGTGCCAGTAGTATAAGGGGGGGGCAAGAGACCCAGTACTTC. Amino acids: CASSIRGGQETQYF.

The chain links TRBV27 to TRBJ2-7; D possibly corresponds to TRBD2 (5 bases). V was shortened by 2 bases and J by 2 bases, with 13 bases between the two germline ends. This CDR3 comprises 15 residues. The germline V gene has CDR1 MNHEY and CDR2 SMNVEV (reference sequence). The CDR3 loop is CASSLRTPLTYEQYF. CDR3 nucleotides: TGTGCCAGCAGTTTACGGACTCCCCTTACCTACGAGCAGTACTTC.

The chain carries TRBV10-3 and TRBJ1-2, with a tentative D call TRBD1 (6 bases). Germline assignment: CDR1 ENHRY and CDR2 SYGVKD. This CDR3 region has 13 residues. V lost 2 bases and J lost 3, with 7 bases in between. The CDR3 DNA follows: TGTGCCATCAGTGAGCGACAGGACTATGGCTACACCTTC. Translation gives CAISERQDYGYTF.

The chain employs TRBV29-1 and TRBJ2-5; possible D gene TRBD1, 5 bases. CDR3 length: 14 residues. Germline V gene sequence: CDR1 SQVTM, CDR2 ANQGSEA. The V end was cut by 2 bases, the J end by 5 bases, with 15 bases between. DNA for the CDR3: TGCAGCGTTGAAAGGTTGGCAGGGCCGGAGACCCAGTACTTC. Amino acids: CSVERLAGPETQYF.

The genes are TRBV15 and TRBJ1-1; possibly TRBD1 for D (5 bases). The V end lost 5 bases, the J end lost 1 base, and 8 bases lay between the germline ends. The CDR3 contains 13 residues. Germline assignment: CDR1 LNHNV and CDR2 YYDKDF (reference sequence). CDR3 DNA: TGTGCCACCAGCTATGACAGGAACACTGAAGCTTTCTTT. The encoded protein is CATSYDRNTEAFF.

The chain carries TRBV6-5 and TRBJ2-7; D gene ambiguous. Germline CDR1 MNHEY, CDR2 SVGAGI. The CDR3 is 12 amino acids. Trimming took 4 bases from V and 2 from J, leaving 6 bases between them. The CDR3 DNA sequence: TGTGCCAGCAGTTCAGTTCCCTACGAGCAGTACTTC. Encoded protein: CASSSVPYEQYF.

The chain has TRBV7-8 and TRBJ2-7; D may be TRBD1 (5 bases). CDR1 SGHVS and CDR2 FQNEAQ come from the germline V gene. The ends were cut back, 0 bases at V and 3 bases at J, with 9 bases in the middle. This CDR3 comprises 14 residues. The CDR3 DNA reads as TGTGCCAGCAGCTTAGCCTTGACAGACTACGAGCAGTACTTC. Translated: CASSLALTDYEQYF.

This clone was observed once. The chain is built from TRBV29-1 and TRBJ2-5; D remains unclear. The CDR3 has 14 residues. Germline lookup yields CDR1 SQVTM and CDR2 ANQGSEA. V lost 8 bases to trimming and J lost 0 bases, with 16 bases between them. The CDR3: CSSIATIYQETQYF. In nucleotides, the CDR3 is TGCAGCTCTATAGCAACTATATACCAAGAGACCCAGTACTTC.

This sequence joins TRBV5-6 and TRBJ2-7, with 10 bases matching TRBD1. CDR1 and CDR2 from the germline V gene are SGHDT and YYEEEE. Trimming at V came to 0 bases and at J to 2 bases, leaving 2 bases not matched to a gene. The CDR3 loop spans 15 amino acids. The CDR3 region has the DNA TGTGCCAGCAGCTTGGTGGGACAGGGGACCTACGAGCAGTACTTC. Protein: CASSLVGQGTYEQYF.

The rearrangement links TRBV6-5 to TRBJ1-1, with TRBD1 matching 7 bases. The CDR3 loop spans 14 amino acids. In germline, CDR1 is MNHEY, CDR2 SVGAGI. The V and J ends lost 7 bases and 4 bases, in that order; junction bases with no gene match: 9. CDR3 DNA: TGTGCCAGCACCCCCGGGACAGCGTCCACTGAAGCTTTCTTT. Protein product: CASTPGTASTEAFF.